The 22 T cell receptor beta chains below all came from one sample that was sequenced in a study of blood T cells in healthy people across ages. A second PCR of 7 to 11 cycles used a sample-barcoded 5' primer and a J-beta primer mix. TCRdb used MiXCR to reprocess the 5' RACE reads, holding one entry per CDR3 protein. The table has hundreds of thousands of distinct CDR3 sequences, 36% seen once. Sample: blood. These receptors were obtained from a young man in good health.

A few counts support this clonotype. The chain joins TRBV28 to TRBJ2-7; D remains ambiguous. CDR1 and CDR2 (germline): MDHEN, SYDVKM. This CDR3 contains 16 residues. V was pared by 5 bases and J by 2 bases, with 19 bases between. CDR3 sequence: CASSNGVRSRAYEQYF. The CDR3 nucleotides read TGTGCCAGCAGTAACGGTGTTAGGAGTAGAGCCTACGAGCAGTACTTC. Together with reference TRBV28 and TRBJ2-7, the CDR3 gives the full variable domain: DVKVTQSSRYLVKRTGEKVFLECVQDMDHENMFWYRQDPGLGLRLIYFSYDVKMKEKGDIPEGYSVSREKKERFSLILESASTNQTSMYLCASSNGVRSRAYEQYFGPGTRLTVT.

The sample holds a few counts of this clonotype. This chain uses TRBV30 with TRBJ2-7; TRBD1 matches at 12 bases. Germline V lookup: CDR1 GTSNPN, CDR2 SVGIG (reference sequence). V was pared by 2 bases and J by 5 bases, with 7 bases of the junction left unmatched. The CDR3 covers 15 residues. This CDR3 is CAWSLGTGGINEQYF. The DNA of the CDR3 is TGTGCCTGGAGTCTCGGGACAGGGGGCATCAACGAGCAGTACTTC.

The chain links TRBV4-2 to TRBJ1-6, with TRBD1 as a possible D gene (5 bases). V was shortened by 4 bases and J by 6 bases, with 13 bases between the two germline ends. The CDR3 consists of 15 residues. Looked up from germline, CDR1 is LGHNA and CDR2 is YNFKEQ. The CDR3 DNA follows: TGTGCCAGCAGCCCCCTGGGGCAGATTAATTCACCCCTCCACTTT. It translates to CASSPLGQINSPLHF.

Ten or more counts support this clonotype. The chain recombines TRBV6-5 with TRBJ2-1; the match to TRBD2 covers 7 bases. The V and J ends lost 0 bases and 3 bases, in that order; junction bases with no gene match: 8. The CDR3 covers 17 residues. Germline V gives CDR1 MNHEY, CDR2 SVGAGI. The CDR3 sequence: CASSYSTPRGIYNEQFF. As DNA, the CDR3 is TGTGCCAGCAGTTACTCGACTCCGCGGGGGATCTACAATGAGCAGTTCTTC.

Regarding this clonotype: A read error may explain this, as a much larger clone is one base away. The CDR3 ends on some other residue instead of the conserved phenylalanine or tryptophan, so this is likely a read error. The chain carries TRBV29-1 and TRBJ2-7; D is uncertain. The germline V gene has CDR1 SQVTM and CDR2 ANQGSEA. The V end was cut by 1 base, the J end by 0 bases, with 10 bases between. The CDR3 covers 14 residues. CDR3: CSVEAGGSSYEQYL. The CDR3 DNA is TGCAGCGTTGAAGCTGGCGGAAGCTCCTACGAGCAGTACCTC.

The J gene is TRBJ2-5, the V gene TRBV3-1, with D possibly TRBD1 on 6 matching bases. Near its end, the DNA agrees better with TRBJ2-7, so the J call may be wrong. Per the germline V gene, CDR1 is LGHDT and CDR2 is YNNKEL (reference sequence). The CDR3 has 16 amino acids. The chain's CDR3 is CASSPSARSGVYEQYF. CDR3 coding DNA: TGTGCCAGCAGCCCCTCAGCTAGGTCAGGGGTGTACGAGCAGTACTTC.

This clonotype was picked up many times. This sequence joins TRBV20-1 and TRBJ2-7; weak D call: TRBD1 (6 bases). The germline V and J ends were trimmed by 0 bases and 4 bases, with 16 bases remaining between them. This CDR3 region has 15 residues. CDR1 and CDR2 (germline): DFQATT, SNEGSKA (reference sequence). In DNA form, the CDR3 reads TGCAGTGCTAGAGACGGGACATCAGTAGGATACGAGCAGTACTTC. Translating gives CSARDGTSVGYEQYF.

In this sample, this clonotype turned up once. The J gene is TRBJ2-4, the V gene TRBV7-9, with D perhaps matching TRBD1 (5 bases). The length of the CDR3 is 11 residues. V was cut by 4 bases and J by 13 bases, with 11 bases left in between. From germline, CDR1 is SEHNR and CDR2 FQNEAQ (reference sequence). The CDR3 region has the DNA TGTGCCAGCAGCTCACAGGATGAGCAGTACTTC. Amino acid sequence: CASSSQDEQYF.

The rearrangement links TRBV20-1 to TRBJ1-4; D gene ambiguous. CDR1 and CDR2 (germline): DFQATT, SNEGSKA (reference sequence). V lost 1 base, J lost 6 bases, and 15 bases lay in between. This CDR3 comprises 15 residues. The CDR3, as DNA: TGCAGTGCTAGAGGCTTTGGGGAACTTGATGAAAAACTGTTTTTT. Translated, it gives CSARGFGELDEKLFF.

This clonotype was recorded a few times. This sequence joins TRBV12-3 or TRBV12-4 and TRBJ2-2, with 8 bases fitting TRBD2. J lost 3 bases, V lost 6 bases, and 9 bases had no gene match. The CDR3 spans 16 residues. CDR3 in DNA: TGTGCCAGCAGCTTACCAACGCGGGAGGACACCGGGGAGCTGTTTTTT. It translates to CASSLPTREDTGELFF.

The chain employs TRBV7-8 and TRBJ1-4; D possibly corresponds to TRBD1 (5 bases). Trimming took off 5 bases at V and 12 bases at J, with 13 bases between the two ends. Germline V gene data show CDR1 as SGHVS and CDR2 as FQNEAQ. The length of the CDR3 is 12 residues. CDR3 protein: CASSPGGNELFF. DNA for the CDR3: TGTGCCAGCAGCCCGGGGGGTAACGAACTGTTTTTT.

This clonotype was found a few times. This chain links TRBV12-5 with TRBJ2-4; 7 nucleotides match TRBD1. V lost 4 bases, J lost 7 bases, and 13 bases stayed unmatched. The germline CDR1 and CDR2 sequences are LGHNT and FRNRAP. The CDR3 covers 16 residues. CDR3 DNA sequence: TGTGCTAGTGGTTCTAAATCCGACAGGGCACGGAACATTCAGTACTTC. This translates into CASGSKSDRARNIQYF.

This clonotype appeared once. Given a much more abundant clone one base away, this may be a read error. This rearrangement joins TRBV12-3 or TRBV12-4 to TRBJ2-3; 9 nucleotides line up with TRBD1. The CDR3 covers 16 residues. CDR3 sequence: CASNAGDRDGTDMQYF. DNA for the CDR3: TGTGCCAGCAATGCCGGGGACAGGGATGGAACAGATATGCAGTATTTT.

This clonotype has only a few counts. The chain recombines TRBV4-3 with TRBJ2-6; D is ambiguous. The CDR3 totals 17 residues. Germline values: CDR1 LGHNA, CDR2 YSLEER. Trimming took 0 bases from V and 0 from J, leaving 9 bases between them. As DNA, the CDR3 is TGCGCCAGCAGCCAAGATTCGTCGGACTCTGGGGCCAACGTCCTGACTTTC. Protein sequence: CASSQDSSDSGANVLTF.

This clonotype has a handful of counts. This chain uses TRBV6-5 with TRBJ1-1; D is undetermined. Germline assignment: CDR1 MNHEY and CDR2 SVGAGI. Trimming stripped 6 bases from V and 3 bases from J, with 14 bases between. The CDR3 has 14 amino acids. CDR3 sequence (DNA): TGTGCCAGCAGGGGTCGGGTTCCTCACACTGAAGCTTTCTTT. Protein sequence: CASRGRVPHTEAFF.

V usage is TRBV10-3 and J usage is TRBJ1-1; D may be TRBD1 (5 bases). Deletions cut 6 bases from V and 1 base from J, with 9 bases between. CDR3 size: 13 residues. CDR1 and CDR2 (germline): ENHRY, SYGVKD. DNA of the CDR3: TGTGCCATCAGGGACACACAGAACACTGAAGCTTTCTTT. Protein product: CAIRDTQNTEAFF.

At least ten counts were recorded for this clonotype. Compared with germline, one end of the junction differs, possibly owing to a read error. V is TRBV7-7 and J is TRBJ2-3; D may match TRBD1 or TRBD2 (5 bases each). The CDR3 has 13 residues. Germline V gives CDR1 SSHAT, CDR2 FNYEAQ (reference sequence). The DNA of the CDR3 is TGTGCTAGCAGCCCGGGACCGGAAGATACGCAGTATTTT. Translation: CASSPGPEDTQYF.

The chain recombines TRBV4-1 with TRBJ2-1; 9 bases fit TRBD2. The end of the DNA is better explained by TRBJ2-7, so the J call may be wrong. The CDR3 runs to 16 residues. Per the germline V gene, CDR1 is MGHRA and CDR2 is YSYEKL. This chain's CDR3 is CASSQNIAGDYNEQYF. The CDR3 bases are TGCGCCAGCAGCCAAAACATAGCGGGGGATTACAATGAGCAGTACTTC.

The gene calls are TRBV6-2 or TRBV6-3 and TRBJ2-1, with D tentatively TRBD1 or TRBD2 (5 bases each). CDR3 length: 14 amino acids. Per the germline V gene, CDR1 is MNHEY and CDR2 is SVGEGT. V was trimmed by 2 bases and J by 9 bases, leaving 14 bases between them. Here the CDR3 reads CASSYQTRGVEQFF. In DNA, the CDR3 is TGTGCCAGCAGTTACCAGACGAGGGGAGTTGAGCAGTTCTTC.

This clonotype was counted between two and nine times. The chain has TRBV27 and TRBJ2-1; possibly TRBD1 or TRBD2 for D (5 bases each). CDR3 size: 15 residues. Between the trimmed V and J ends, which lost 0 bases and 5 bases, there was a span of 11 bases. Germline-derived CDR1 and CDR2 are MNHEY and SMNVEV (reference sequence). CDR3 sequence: CASSLSRGRNNEQFF. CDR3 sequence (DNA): TGTGCCAGCAGTTTATCGAGGGGACGTAACAATGAGCAGTTCTTC.

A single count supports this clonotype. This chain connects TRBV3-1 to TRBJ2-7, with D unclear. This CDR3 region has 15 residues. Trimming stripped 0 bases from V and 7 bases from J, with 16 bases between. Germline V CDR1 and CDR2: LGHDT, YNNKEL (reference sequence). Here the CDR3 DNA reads TGTGCCAGCAGCCAAGATCTGGGTAGATTCAATGAGCAGTACTTC. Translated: CASSQDLGRFNEQYF.

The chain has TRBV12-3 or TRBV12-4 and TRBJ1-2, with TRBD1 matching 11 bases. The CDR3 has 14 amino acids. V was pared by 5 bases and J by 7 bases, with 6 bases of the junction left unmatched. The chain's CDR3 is CASSVRTGGRGYTF. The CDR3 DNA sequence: TGTGCCAGCAGTGTTCGGACAGGGGGCCGTGGCTACACCTTC.